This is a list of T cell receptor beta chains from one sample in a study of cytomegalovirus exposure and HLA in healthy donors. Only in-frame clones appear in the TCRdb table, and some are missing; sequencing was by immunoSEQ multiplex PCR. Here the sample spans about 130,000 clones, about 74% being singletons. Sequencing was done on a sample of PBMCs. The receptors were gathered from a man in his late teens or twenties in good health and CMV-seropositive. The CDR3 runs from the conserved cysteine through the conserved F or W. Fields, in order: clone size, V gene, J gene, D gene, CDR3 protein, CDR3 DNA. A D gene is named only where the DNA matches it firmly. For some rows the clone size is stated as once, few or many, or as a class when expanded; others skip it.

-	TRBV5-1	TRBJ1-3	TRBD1	CASSLQPGGPGNTIYF	TGCGCCAGCAGCTTGCAGCCAGGGGGCCCTGGAAACACCATATATTTT
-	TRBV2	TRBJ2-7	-	CASIRQSSYEQYF	TGTGCCAGCATACGACAGAGCTCCTACGAGCAGTACTTC
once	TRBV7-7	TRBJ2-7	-	CASSLDRNSYEQYF	TGTGCTAGCAGCTTAGACAGGAACTCCTACGAGCAGTACTTC
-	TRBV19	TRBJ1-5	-	CASSFIDRMVQPQHF	TGTGCCAGTAGTTTCATCGACAGAATGGTACAGCCCCAGCATTTT
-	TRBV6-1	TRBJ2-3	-	CASSATGRSADTQYF	TGTGCCAGCAGTGCGACAGGGAGGTCTGCAGATACGCAGTATTTT
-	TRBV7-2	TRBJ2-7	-	CASSLALREQYF	TGTGCCAGCAGCTTGGCTCTCCGTGAGCAGTACTTC
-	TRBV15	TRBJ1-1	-	CATKREGGTEAFF	TGTGCCACCAAAAGGGAGGGGGGCACTGAAGCTTTCTTT
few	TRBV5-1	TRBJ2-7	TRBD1	CASSLGTGETYEQYF	TGCGCCAGCAGCTTGGGGACAGGAGAGACCTACGAGCAGTACTTC
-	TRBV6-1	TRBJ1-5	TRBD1	CASSAQGGMGQPQHF	TGTGCCAGCAGTGCACAGGGGGGGATGGGTCAGCCCCAGCATTTT
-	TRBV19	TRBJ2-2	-	CASSLGAGELFF	TGTGCCAGTAGTCTCGGGGCCGGGGAGCTGTTTTTT
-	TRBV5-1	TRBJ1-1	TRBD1	CASRNSDRRNTEAFF	TGCGCCAGCAGAAATTCGGACAGGCGGAACACTGAAGCTTTCTTT
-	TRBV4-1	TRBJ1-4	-	CASSQDRGGLNEKLFF	TGCGCCAGCAGCCAAGATAGGGGGGGGCTGAATGAAAAACTGTTTTTT
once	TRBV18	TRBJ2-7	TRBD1	CASSPPGTVYEQYF	TGTGCCAGCTCACCACCTGGGACAGTCTACGAGCAGTACTTC
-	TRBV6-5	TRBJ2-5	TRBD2	CASSYLASGNQETQYF	TGTGCCAGCAGTTACTTGGCTAGCGGGAACCAAGAGACCCAGTACTTC
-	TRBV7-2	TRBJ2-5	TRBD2	CASSILAGGPLGETQYF	TGTGCCAGCAGCATACTAGCGGGAGGGCCATTAGGGGAGACCCAGTACTTC
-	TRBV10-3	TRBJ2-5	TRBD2	CAISEAVAGAQETQYF	TGTGCCATCAGTGAGGCAGTAGCGGGGGCCCAAGAGACCCAGTACTTC
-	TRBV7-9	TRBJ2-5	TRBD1	CASSSWDRVTETQYF	TGTGCCAGCAGCTCCTGGGACAGGGTAACGGAGACCCAGTACTTC
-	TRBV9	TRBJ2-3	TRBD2	CASSVGTSTTDTQYF	TGTGCCAGCAGCGTCGGGACTAGCACGACAGATACGCAGTATTTT
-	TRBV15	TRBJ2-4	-	CATSTSGAGSKNIQYF	TGTGCCACCAGTACCTCAGGGGCAGGGAGCAAAAACATTCAGTACTTC
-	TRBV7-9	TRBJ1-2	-	CASSLEENLYRGYTF	TGTGCCAGCAGCTTAGAAGAGAACCTTTACAGGGGCTACACCTTC
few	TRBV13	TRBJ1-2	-	CASSWGGDGYTF	TGTGCCAGCAGCTGGGGAGGGGATGGCTACACCTTC
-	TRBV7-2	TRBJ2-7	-	CASGGSSYEQYF	TGTGCCAGCGGTGGGAGCTCCTACGAGCAGTACTTC
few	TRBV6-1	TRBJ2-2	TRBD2	CASSGGRLYTGELFF	TGTGCCAGCAGCGGCGGGAGGTTATACACCGGGGAGCTGTTTTTT
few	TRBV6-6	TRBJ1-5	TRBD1	CASRGQGSNQPQHF	TGTGCCAGCAGGGGACAGGGTAGCAATCAGCCCCAGCATTTT
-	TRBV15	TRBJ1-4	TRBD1	CATSSGTGDNEKLFF	TGTGCCACCAGCAGTGGGACAGGGGATAATGAAAAACTGTTTTTT
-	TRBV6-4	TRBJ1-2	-	CATPGGNYGYTF	TGTGCCACCCCCGGGGGGAACTATGGCTACACCTTC
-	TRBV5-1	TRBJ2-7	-	CASRLTAGSYEQYF	TGCGCCAGCAGGCTGACAGCGGGTTCCTACGAGCAGTACTTC
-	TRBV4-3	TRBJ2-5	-	CASSPRPATTPETQYF	TGCGCCAGCAGTCCAAGACCAGCGACCACCCCCGAGACCCAGTACTTC
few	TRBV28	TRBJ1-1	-	CASSLIYLTGGTEAFF	TGTGCCAGCAGTTTAATCTATCTGACGGGCGGGACTGAAGCTTTCTTT
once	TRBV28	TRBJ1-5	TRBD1	CASRTTGGGQPQHF	TGTGCCAGCAGGACAACAGGGGGTGGTCAGCCCCAGCATTTT
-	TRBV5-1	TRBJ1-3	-	CASSIFSGNTIYF	TGCGCCAGCAGCATTTTCTCCGGAAACACCATATATTTT
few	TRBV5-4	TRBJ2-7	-	CASSLAGRSSYEQYF	TGTGCCAGCAGCTTGGCTGGGCGCAGCTCCTACGAGCAGTACTTC
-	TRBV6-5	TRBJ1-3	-	CASRATGASGNTIYF	TGTGCCAGCAGGGCGACAGGAGCCTCTGGAAACACCATATATTTT
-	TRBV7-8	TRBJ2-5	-	CASSLGPGRQTQYF	TGTGCCAGCAGCTTAGGCCCCGGGAGACAGACCCAGTACTTC
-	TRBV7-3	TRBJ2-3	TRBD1	CASSFGDSRTDTQYF	TGTGCCAGCAGCTTTGGGGACAGCCGCACAGATACGCAGTATTTT
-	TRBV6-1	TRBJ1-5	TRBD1	CASSVGTGGYNQPQHF	TGTGCCAGCAGTGTGGGGACAGGGGGCTACAATCAGCCCCAGCATTTT
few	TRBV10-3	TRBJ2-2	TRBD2	CAISELAGTGELFF	TGTGCCATCAGTGAACTAGCGGGCACCGGGGAGCTGTTTTTT
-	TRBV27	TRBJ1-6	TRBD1	CASSLLAQGGYSYNSPLHF	TGTGCCAGCAGTTTGTTGGCACAGGGGGGGTATTCCTATAATTCACCCCTCCACTTT
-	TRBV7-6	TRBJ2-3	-	CASNPLGGVSAQYF	TGTGCCAGCAATCCCCTCGGGGGAGTGAGTGCGCAGTATTTT
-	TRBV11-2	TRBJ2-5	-	CASSLVVRETQYF	TGTGCCAGCAGCTTAGTCGTTCGAGAGACCCAGTACTTC
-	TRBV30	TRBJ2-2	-	CAWRHIGELFF	TGTGCCTGGAGACACATCGGGGAGCTGTTTTTT
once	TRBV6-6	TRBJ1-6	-	CASSYVGASTPLHF	TGTGCCAGCAGTTACGTTGGAGCTTCAACACCCCTCCACTTT
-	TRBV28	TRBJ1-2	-	CASTPGGSPQANYGYTF	TGTGCCAGCACCCCTGGGGGGTCCCCTCAAGCTAACTATGGCTACACCTTC
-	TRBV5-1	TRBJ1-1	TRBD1	CASSPNPGQGTEAFF	TGCGCCAGCAGCCCAAATCCGGGACAGGGGACTGAAGCTTTCTTT